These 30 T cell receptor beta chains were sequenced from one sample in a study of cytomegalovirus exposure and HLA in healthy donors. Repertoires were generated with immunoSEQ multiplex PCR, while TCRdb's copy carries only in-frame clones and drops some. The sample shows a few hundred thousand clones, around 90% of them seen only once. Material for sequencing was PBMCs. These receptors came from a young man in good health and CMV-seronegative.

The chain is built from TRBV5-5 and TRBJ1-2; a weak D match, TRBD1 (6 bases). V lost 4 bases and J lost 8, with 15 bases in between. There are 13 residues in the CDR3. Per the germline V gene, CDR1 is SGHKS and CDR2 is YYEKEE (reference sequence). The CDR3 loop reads CASSQTGLLGYTF. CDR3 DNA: TGTGCCAGCAGCCAGACAGGCCTCTTGGGCTACACCTTC.

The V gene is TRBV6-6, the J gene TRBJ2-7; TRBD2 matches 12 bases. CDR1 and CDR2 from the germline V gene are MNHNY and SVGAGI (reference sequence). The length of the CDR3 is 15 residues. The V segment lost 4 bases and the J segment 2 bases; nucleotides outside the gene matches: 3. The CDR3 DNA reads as TGTGCCAGCAGTTGGACTAGCGGGGTAACCTACGAGCAGTACTTC. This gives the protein CASSWTSGVTYEQYF.

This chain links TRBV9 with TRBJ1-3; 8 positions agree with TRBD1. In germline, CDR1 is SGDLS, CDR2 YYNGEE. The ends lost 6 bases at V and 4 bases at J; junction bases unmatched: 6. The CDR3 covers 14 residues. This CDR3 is CASTLTGVGNTIYF. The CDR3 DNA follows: TGTGCCAGCACCCTGACAGGGGTCGGAAACACCATATATTTT.

The CDR3 sequence: CAYGQGPTPGGKLFF. CDR3 nucleotides: TGTGCCTATGGACAAGGGCCAACCCCAGGCGGAAAACTGTTTTTT. The chain links TRBV30 to TRBJ1-4, with D tentatively TRBD1 (5 bases). Germline V CDR1 and CDR2: GTSNPN, SVGIG (reference sequence). This CDR3 has 15 amino acids. Trimming stripped 7 bases from V and 10 bases from J, with 25 bases between.

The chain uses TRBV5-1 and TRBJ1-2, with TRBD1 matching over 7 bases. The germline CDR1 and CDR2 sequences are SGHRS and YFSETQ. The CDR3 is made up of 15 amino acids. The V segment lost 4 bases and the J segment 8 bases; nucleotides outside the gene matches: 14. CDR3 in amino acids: CASSVEPGQIYGYTF. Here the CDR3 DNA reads TGCGCCAGCAGCGTAGAACCGGGACAGATTTACGGCTACACCTTC.

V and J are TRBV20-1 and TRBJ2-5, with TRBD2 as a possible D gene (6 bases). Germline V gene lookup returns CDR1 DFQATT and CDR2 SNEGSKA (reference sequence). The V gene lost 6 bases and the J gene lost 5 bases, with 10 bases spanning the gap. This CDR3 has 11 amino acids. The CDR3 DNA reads TGCAGTGCGTCGGAGGGGGAGACCCAGTACTTC. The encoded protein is CSASEGETQYF.

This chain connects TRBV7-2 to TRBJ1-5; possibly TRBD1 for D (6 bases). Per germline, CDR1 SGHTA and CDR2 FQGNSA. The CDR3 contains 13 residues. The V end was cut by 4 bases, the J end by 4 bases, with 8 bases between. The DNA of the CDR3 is TGTGCCAGCAGCTGGACAGCAAATCAGCCCCAGCATTTT. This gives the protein CASSWTANQPQHF. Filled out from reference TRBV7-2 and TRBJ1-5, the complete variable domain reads GAGVSQSPSNKVTEKGKDVELRCDPISGHTALYWYRQSLGQGLEFLIYFQGNSAPDKSGLPSDRFSAERTGGSVSTLTIQRTQQEDSAVYLCASSWTANQPQHFGDGTRLSIL.

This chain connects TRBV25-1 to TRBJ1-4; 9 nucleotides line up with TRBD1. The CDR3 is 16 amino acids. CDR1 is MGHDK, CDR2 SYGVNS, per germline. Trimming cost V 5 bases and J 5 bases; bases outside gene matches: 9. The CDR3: CASSYSGDRVNEKLFF. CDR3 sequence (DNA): TGTGCCAGCAGTTACAGCGGGGACAGGGTAAATGAAAAACTGTTTTTT.

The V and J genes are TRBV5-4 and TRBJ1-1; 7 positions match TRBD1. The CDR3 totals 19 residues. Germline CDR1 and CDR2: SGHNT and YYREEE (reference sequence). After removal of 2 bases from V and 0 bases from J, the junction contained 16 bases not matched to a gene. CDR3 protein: CASSFNRGPSLRMNTEAFF. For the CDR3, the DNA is TGTGCCAGCAGCTTTAACAGGGGACCGTCTTTGAGGATGAACACTGAAGCTTTCTTT.

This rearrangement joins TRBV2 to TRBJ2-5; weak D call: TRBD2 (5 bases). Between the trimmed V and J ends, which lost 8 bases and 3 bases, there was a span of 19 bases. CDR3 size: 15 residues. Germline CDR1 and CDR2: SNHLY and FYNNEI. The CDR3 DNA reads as TGTGCCAGCTCCCCGGGGTTAGGAGTAGAAGAGACCCAGTACTTC. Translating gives CASSPGLGVEETQYF.

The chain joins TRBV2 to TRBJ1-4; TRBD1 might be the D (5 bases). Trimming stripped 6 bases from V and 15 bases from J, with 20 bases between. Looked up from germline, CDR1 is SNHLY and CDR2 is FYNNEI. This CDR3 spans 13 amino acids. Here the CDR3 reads CASRVGPGQTVFF. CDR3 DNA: TGTGCCAGCAGGGTGGGGCCCGGACAAACAGTGTTTTTT. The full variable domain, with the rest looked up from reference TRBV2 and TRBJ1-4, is EPEVTQTPSHQVTQMGQEVILRCVPISNHLYFYWYRQILGQKVEFLVSFYNNEISEKSEIFDDQFSVERPDGSNFTLKIRSTKLEDSAMYFCASRVGPGQTVFFGSGTQLSVL.

CDR3 sequence (DNA): TGCGCCAGCAGTGGATGGACAGGGGGAAACGAGCAGTACTTC. Its translation is CASSGWTGGNEQYF. The rearrangement uses TRBV10-1 and TRBJ2-7; TRBD1 matches at 10 bases. Unmatched junction bases numbered 5, after V lost 4 bases and J lost 5 bases. Germline values: CDR1 WNHNN, CDR2 SYGVQD (reference sequence). This CDR3 region has 14 residues.

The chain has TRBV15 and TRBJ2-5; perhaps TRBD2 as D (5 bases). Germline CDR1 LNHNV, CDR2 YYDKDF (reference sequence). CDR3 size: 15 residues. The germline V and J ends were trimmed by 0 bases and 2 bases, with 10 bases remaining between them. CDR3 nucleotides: TGTGCCACCAGCAGAGATCGAGGGAAACAAGAGACCCAGTACTTC. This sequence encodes CATSRDRGKQETQYF.

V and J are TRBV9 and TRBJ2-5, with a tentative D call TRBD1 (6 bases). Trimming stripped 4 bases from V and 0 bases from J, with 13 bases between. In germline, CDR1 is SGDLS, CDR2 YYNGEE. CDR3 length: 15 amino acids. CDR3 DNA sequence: TGTGCCAGCAGCCCCGGGACAATTCACCAAGAGACCCAGTACTTC. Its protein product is CASSPGTIHQETQYF.

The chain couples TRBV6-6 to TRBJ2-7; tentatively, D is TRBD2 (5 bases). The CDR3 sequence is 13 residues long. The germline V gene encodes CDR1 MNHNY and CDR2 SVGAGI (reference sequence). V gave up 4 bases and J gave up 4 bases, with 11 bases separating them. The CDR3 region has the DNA TGTGCCAGCAGTTCTGAGGGCGGGTACGAGCAGTACTTC. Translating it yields CASSSEGGYEQYF.

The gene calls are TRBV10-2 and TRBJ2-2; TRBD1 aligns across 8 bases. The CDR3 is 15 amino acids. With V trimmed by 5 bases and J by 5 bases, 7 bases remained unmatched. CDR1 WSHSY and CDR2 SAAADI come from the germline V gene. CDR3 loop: CASSHTGGLTGELFF. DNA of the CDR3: TGCGCCAGCAGTCATACAGGGGGATTGACCGGGGAGCTGTTTTTT.

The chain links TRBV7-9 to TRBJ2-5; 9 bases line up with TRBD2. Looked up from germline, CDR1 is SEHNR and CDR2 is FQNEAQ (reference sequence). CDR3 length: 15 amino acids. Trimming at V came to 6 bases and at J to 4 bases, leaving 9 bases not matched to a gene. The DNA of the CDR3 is TGTGCCAGCAGGGTTCCGGGGACTAGCCGAGAGACCCAGTACTTC. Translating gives CASRVPGTSRETQYF.

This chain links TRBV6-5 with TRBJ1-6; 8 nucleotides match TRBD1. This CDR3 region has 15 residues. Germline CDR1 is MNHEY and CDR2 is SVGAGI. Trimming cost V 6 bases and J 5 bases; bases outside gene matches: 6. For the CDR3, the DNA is TGTGCCAGCAGAGTTCAGGGGGCGAATAATTCACCCCTCCACTTT. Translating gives CASRVQGANNSPLHF.

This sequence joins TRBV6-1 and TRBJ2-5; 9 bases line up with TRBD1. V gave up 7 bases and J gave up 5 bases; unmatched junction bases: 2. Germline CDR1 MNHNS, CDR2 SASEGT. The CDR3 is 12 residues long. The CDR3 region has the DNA TGTGCCAGCACCGACAGGGGGGAGACCCAGTACTTC. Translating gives CASTDRGETQYF.

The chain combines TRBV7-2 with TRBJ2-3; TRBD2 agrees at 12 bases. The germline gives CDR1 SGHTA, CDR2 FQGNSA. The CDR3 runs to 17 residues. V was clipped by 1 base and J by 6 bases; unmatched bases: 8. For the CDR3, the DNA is TGTGCCAGCAGCTTAGTAACTAGCGGGGGGCGTGGGGATACGCAGTATTTT. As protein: CASSLVTSGGRGDTQYF.

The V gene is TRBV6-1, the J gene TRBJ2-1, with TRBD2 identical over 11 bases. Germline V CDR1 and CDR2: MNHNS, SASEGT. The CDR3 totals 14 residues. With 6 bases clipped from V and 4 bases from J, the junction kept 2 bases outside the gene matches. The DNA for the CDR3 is TGTGCCAGCAGCCTAGCGGGGGGATACAATGAGCAGTTCTTC. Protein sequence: CASSLAGGYNEQFF.

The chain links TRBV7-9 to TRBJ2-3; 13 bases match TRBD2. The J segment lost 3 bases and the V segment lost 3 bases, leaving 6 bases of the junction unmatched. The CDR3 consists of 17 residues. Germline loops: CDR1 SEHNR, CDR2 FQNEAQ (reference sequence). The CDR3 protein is CASSFWGLAGQTDTQYF. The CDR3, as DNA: TGTGCCAGCAGCTTTTGGGGACTAGCGGGGCAAACAGATACGCAGTATTTT.

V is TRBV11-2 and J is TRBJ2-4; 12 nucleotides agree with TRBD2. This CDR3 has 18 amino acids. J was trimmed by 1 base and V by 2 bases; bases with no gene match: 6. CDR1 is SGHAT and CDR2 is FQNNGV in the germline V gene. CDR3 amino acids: CASSLTLGTSGAKNIQYF. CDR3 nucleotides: TGTGCCAGCAGCTTAACTCTCGGGACTAGCGGGGCCAAAAACATTCAGTACTTC. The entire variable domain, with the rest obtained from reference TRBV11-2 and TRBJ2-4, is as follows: EAGVAQSPRYKIIEKRQSVAFWCNPISGHATLYWYQQILGQGPKLLIQFQNNGVVDDSQLPKDRFSAERLKGVDSTLKIQPAKLEDSAVYLCASSLTLGTSGAKNIQYFGAGTRLSVL.

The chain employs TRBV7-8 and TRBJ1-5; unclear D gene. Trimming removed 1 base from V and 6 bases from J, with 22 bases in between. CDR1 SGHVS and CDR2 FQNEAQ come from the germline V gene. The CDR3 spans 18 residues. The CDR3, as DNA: TGTGCCAGCAGCTTAGGAGCGCGCCGGCAAAGAGAACTTCAGCCCCAGCATTTT. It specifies CASSLGARRQRELQPQHF. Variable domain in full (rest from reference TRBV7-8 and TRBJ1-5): GAGVSQSPRYKVAKRGQDVALRCDPISGHVSLFWYQQALGQGPEFLTYFQNEAQLDKSGLPSDRFFAERPEGSVSTLKIQRTQQEDSAVYLCASSLGARRQRELQPQHFGDGTRLSIL.

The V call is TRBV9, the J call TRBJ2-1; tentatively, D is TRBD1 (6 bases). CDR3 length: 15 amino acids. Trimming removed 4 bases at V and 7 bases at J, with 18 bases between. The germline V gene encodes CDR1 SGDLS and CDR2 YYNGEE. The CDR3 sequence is CASSLTRDTGNEQFF. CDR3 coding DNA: TGTGCCAGCAGCTTAACCAGGGACACTGGGAATGAGCAGTTCTTC.

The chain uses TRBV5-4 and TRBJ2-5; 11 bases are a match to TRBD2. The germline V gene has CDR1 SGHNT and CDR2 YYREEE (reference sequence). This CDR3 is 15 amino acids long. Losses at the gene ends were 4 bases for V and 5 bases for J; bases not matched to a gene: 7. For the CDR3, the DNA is TGTGCCAGCAGCCCCCGGACTAGCGGGTCTGAGACCCAGTACTTC. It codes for CASSPRTSGSETQYF.

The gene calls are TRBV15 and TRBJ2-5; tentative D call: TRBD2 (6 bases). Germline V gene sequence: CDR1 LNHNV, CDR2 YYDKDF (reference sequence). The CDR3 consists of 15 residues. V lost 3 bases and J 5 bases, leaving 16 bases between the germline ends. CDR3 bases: TGTGCCACCAGCAGTCTTCATGCGGGGCGGGAGACCCAGTACTTC. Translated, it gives CATSSLHAGRETQYF.

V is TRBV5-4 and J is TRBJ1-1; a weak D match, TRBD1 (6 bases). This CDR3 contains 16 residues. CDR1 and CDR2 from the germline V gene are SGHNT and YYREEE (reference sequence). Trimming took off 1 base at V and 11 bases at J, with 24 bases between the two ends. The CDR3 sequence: CASSLKGIVDRSPAFF. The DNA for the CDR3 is TGTGCCAGCAGCTTGAAGGGGATAGTTGACAGGTCGCCGGCTTTCTTT.

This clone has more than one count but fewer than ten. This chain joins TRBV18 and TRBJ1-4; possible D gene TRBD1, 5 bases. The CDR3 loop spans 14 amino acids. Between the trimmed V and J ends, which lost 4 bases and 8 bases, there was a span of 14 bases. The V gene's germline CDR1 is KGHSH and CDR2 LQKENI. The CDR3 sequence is CASSLSQGKEKLFF. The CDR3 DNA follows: TGTGCCAGCTCACTTTCCCAGGGAAAAGAAAAACTGTTTTTT.

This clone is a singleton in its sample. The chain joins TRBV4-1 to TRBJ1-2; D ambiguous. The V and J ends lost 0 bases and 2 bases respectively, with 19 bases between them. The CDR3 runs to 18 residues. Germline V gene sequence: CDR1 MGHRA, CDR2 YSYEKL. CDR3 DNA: TGCGCCAGCAGCCAAGATCATGTCAGAGTAAAGGAGAACTATGGCTACACCTTC. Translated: CASSQDHVRVKENYGYTF.